The entry that follows covers one TCR beta chain sequence. What it recognizes is unknown. For sequencing, patients were chosen who had shown expansion of CD8+CD57+ cells by flow cytometry. Profiling that covered TCR beta VDJ and CDR3 relied on genomic DNA as its template. TCRdb fed the reads into MiXCR, producing one record per CDR3 protein. The data contain about 220,000 distinct CDR3 sequences, approximately 45% of them seen just once; the ten biggest clones take up under 9%. This sample is drawn from a study of CD8+CD57+ T cells in acquired aplastic anemia. At the level of the study: Sorted CD4+ plus CD8+ cells gave DNA averaging 3.2 ug. Broader study findings: Shared by patients and controls, 25 to 30 CD8+ CDR3s were abundant in patients.

The V end was cut by 8 bases, the J end by 5 bases, with 10 bases between. CDR3 length: 13 residues. Germline-derived CDR1 and CDR2 are SNHLY and FYNNEI. The genes are TRBV2 and TRBJ1-6; D gene ambiguous. Sequencing was carried out using sorted CD4+, CD8+, or CD8+CD57+ T cells (not recorded which) from PBMCs. This receptor was obtained from a human donor with aplastic anemia. The CDR3 reads CASGVRDNSPLHF. CDR3 sequence (DNA): TGTGCCAGCGGAGTACGGGATAATTCACCCCTCCACTTT. Drawing the rest from reference TRBV2 and TRBJ1-6, the complete variable domain is EPEVTQTPSHQVTQMGQEVILRCVPISNHLYFYWYRQILGQKVEFLVSFYNNEISEKSEIFDDQFSVERPDGSNFTLKIRSTKLEDSAMYFCASGVRDNSPLHFGNGTRLTVT.